This T cell receptor beta chain is drawn from a study of response to subunit inactivated influenza vaccine. Study conclusions and caveats: That few new T cells are recruited by each seasonal influenza vaccination was the authors' suggestion.

Regarding this clonotype: Its antigen is not known.

This CDR3 has 16 amino acids. Between the trimmed V and J ends, which lost 2 bases and 2 bases, there was a span of 10 bases. Germline assignment: CDR1 LGHDT and CDR2 YNNKEL (reference sequence). TCRdb itself ran the RT-PCR reads through MiXCR, one entry per CDR3 protein. The repertoire holds hundreds of thousands of distinct CDR3 sequences, with about 14% as singletons. The chain couples TRBV3-1 to TRBJ2-6, with D possibly matching TRBD1 (6 bases). Sequenced material: PBMCs from blood, taken around 15 days before vaccination. This receptor was identified in a man aged 45-65 years who received an inactivated influenza vaccine. CDR3: CASSQTRGAGANVLTF. DNA of the CDR3: TGTGCCAGCAGCCAAACCAGGGGAGCTGGGGCCAACGTCCTGACTTTC.